This is a list of T cell receptor beta chains from one sample in a study of T cells in Graves' hyperthyroidism and ophthalmopathy. TCRdb itself ran the multiplex PCR reads through MiXCR, one entry per CDR3 protein. The sample includes under 350,000 distinct CDR3 sequences, about 20% of them seen just once. Specimen: blood. These receptors all stem from a woman aged 50 to 60 with Graves' hyperthyroidism. Each CDR3 is given with its conserved first and last residue. The D gene is left open where the match is weak. Expanded clones get a size class; other rows say once, few or many, or leave the size out.

cdr3_aa,cdr3_nt,d_call,v_call,clone_size,j_call
CASSFSDKNIQYF,TGCGCCAGCAGTTTTTCAGATAAAAACATTCAGTACTTC,NA,TRBV5-1,NA,TRBJ2-4
CAISEGGRGAYEQYF,TGTGCCATCAGTGAGGGCGGGAGGGGGGCCTACGAGCAGTACTTC,TRBD2,TRBV10-3,few,TRBJ2-7
CASTTGLFNAGELFF,TGTGCCAGCACGACGGGACTTTTTAACGCCGGGGAGCTGTTTTTT,NA,TRBV2,few,TRBJ2-2
CASSLVGGGGNEQFF,TGCGCCAGCAGCTTGGTGGGGGGGGGCGGAAATGAGCAGTTCTTC,NA,TRBV5-1,few,TRBJ2-1
CSAKGQRETQYF,TGCAGTGCTAAAGGACAGAGGGAGACCCAGTACTTC,NA,TRBV20-1,many,TRBJ2-5
CASSSLLADSHTDTQYF,TGTGCCAGCAGCTCACTACTAGCGGACAGCCACACAGATACGCAGTATTTT,TRBD2,TRBV5-5,many,TRBJ2-3
CASSIPDRGNTEAFF,TGTGCCAGCAGCATCCCCGACAGGGGGAACACTGAAGCTTTCTTT,TRBD1,TRBV5-4,NA,TRBJ1-1
CAWSAVDNEQFF,TGTGCCTGGAGCGCCGTTGACAATGAGCAGTTCTTC,NA,TRBV30,many,TRBJ2-1
CASSFGNNEQFF,TGTGCCAGCAGCTTCGGCAACAATGAGCAGTTCTTC,NA,TRBV11-2,many,TRBJ2-1
CASSLLWTADTEAFF,TGTGCCAGCAGCCTCCTCTGGACAGCAGACACTGAAGCTTTCTTT,NA,TRBV5-6,few,TRBJ1-1
CASSPGSQSTDTQYF,TGTGCCAGCAGTCCAGGTTCTCAGAGCACAGATACGCAGTATTTT,NA,TRBV7-3,many,TRBJ2-3
CATLRQGGNYGYTF,TGTGCCACGCTTAGACAGGGGGGGAACTATGGCTACACCTTC,TRBD1,TRBV2,NA,TRBJ1-2
CASSGTSGVSYNEQFF,TGTGCCAGCAGCGGGACTAGCGGGGTTTCCTACAATGAGCAGTTCTTC,TRBD2,TRBV9,NA,TRBJ2-1
CASSTTGSSGYTF,TGTGCCAGCAGCACGACAGGGTCTAGTGGCTACACCTTC,TRBD1,TRBV27,few,TRBJ1-2
CAISESLGPSSANTDTQYF,TGTGCCATCAGTGAGTCCCTCGGCCCCTCTAGCGCCAACACAGATACGCAGTATTTT,NA,TRBV10-3,many,TRBJ2-3
CSARPSGRALSNEQFF,TGCAGTGCTAGACCTAGCGGGAGGGCCTTATCGAATGAGCAGTTCTTC,TRBD2,TRBV20-1,NA,TRBJ2-1
CAISEPLGTGGRDTQYF,TGTGCCATCAGTGAGCCCCTCGGGACAGGGGGCAGAGATACGCAGTATTTT,TRBD1,TRBV10-3,few,TRBJ2-3
CSAVAGGAGYTF,TGCAGTGCCGTCGCAGGGGGCGCGGGCTACACCTTC,TRBD1,TRBV20-1,few,TRBJ1-2
CASSTGPNNEQFF,TGTGCCAGTAGTACGGGACCTAACAATGAGCAGTTCTTC,NA,TRBV19,NA,TRBJ2-1
CASSGLRWDRQRGNTIYF,TGTGCCAGCAGCGGCCTAAGATGGGACAGGCAAAGAGGAAACACCATATATTTT,TRBD1,TRBV11-2,few,TRBJ1-3
CASSKRGLTDTQYF,TGTGCCAGCAGTAAGCGGGGCCTCACAGATACGCAGTATTTT,TRBD2,TRBV28,few,TRBJ2-3
CASSIDGQPQHF,TGTGCCAGTAGTATAGATGGACAGCCCCAGCATTTT,NA,TRBV19,NA,TRBJ1-5
CATSRGEWTEAFF,TGTGCCACCAGCAGAGGTGAGTGGACTGAAGCTTTCTTT,NA,TRBV15,many,TRBJ1-1
CASSTGDYYTEAFF,TGCGCCAGCAGCACGGGGGACTATTACACTGAAGCTTTCTTT,NA,TRBV5-1,many,TRBJ1-1
CASSVVGDSSGNTIYF,TGTGCCAGCAGCGTAGTGGGGGACAGCTCTGGAAACACCATATATTTT,TRBD1,TRBV9,NA,TRBJ1-3
CASRLGSGQNTGELFF,TGTGCCAGCAGACTAGGATCGGGACAAAACACCGGGGAGCTGTTTTTT,NA,TRBV27,many,TRBJ2-2
CASSAGSDTQYF,TGTGCCAGCAGTGCAGGGTCAGATACGCAGTATTTT,NA,TRBV2,few,TRBJ2-3
CASSQTGSYNEQFF,TGTGCCAGCAGCCAGACAGGGTCCTACAATGAGCAGTTCTTC,TRBD1,TRBV7-9,NA,TRBJ2-1
CASKLAGGFAGELFF,TGTGCCAGCAAGCTAGCGGGGGGGTTTGCCGGGGAGCTGTTTTTT,TRBD2,TRBV2,few,TRBJ2-2
CASTSQGLAGGPVSGYEQFF,TGTGCCAGCACGTCTCAAGGACTAGCGGGAGGGCCTGTTTCCGGGTATGAGCAGTTCTTC,TRBD2,TRBV25-1,NA,TRBJ2-1
CAWSGVFRSPLHF,TGTGCCTGGAGTGGGGTTTTTCGGTCACCCCTCCACTTT,NA,TRBV30,many,TRBJ1-6
CASSPSGTNSNQPQHF,TGTGCCAGCAGCCCGTCCGGGACAAATAGCAATCAGCCCCAGCATTTT,NA,TRBV7-3,NA,TRBJ1-5
CSARDTEVVYEQFF,TGCAGCGCCCGGGACACCGAGGTAGTCTATGAGCAGTTCTTC,NA,TRBV29-1,NA,TRBJ2-1